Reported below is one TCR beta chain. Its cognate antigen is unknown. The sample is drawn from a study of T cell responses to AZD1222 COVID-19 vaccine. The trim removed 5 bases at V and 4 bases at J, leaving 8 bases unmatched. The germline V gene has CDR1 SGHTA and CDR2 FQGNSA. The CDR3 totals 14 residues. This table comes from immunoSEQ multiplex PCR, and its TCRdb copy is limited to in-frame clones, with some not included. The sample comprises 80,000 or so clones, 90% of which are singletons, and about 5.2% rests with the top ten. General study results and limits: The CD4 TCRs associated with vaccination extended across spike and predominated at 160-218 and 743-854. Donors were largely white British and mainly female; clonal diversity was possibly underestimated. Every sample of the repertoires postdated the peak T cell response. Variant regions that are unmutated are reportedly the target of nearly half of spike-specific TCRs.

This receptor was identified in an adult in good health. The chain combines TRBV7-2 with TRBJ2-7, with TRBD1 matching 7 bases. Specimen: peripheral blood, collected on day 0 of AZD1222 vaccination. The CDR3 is CASSATRGPYEQYF. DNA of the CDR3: TGTGCCAGCAGCGCCACTAGGGGGCCATACGAGCAGTACTTC.